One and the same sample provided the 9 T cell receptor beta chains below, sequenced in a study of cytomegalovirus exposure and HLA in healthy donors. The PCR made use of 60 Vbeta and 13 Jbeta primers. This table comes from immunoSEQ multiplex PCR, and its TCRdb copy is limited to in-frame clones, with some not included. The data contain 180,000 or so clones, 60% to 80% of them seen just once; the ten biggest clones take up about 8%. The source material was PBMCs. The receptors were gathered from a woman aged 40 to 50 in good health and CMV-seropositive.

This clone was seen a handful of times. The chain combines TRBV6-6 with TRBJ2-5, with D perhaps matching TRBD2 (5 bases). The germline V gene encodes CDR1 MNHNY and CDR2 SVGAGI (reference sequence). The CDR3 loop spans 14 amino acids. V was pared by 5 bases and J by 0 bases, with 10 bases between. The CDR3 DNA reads TGTGCCAGCAGTAAGACGCGGGACCAAGAGACCCAGTACTTC. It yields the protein CASSKTRDQETQYF.

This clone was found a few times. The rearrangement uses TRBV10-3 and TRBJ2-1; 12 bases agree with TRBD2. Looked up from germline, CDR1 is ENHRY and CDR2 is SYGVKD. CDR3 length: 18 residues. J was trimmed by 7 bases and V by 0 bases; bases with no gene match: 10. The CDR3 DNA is TGTGCCATCAGTGAGTCGATGGACCTAGCGGGAGGGAGGAATGAGCAGTTCTTC. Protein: CAISESMDLAGGRNEQFF.

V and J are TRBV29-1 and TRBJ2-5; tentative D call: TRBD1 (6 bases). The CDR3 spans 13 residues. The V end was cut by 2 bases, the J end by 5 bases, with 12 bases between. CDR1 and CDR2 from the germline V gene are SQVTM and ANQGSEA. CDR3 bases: TGCAGCGTTGAATTAACAGGGCCGGAGACCCAGTACTTC. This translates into CSVELTGPETQYF.

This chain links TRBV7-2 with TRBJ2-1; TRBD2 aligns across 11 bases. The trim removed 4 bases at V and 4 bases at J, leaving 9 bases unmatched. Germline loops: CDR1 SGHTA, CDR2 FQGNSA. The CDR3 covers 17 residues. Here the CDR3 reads CASSSQTSGIRYNEQFF. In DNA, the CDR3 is TGTGCCAGCAGCTCCCAGACTAGCGGGATTCGGTACAATGAGCAGTTCTTC.

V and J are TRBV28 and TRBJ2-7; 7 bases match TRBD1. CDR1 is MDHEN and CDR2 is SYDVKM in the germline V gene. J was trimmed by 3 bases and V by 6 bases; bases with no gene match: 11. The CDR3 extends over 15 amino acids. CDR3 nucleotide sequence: TGTGCCAGCAGCGAAAGGACAGGTAAACACTACGAGCAGTACTTC. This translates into CASSERTGKHYEQYF.

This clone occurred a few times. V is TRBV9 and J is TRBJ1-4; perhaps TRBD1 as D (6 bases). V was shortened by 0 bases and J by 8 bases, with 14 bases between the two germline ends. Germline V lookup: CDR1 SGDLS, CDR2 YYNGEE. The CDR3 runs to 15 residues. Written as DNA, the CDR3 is TGTGCCAGCAGCGTAGGGTCAGGGGAACTAGAAAAACTGTTTTTT. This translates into CASSVGSGELEKLFF.

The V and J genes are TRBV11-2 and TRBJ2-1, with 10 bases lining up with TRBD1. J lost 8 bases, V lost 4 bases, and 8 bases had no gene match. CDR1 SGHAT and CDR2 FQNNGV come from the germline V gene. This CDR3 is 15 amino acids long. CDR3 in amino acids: CASSYRDRGSYEQFF. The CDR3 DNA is TGTGCCAGCAGCTACCGGGACAGGGGAAGTTATGAGCAGTTCTTC.

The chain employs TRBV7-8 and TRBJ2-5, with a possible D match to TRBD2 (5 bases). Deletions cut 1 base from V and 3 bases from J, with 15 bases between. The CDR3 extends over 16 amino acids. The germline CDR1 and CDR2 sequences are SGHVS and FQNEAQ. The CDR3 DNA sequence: TGTGCCAGCAGCTTAGTGGTCCCAAAGGAGGAAGAGACCCAGTACTTC. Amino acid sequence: CASSLVVPKEEETQYF.

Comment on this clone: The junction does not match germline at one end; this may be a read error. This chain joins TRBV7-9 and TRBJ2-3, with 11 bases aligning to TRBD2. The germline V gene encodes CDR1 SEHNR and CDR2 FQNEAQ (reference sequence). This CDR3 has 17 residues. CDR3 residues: CSSSFPKTSGKTDTQYF. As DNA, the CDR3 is TGTTCCAGCAGCTTCCCCAAGACTAGCGGGAAGACAGATACGCAGTATTTT.